One and the same sample provided the 8 T cell receptor beta chains below, sequenced in a study of cytomegalovirus exposure and HLA in healthy donors. Profiling relied on immunoSEQ multiplex PCR, and the TCRdb table lists in-frame clones only, not all of them. The sample lists 150,000 to 200,000 clones, roughly 84% seen once, with less than 8.5% in the top ten. The sequencing input was PBMCs. Every receptor here comes from a man aged 18 to 29 in good health and CMV-seropositive.

CDR3 nucleotides: TGTGCCAGCAGGCGAGCGGGGGTCGGCACTGAAGCTTTCTTT. Amino acid sequence: CASRRAGVGTEAFF. The chain has TRBV27 and TRBJ1-1, with D perhaps matching TRBD1 (5 bases). Germline CDR1 reads MNHEY; CDR2 reads SMNVEV (reference sequence). CDR3 size: 14 residues. Trimming removed 6 bases from V and 4 bases from J, with 15 bases in between.

The chain recombines TRBV9 with TRBJ2-7; no reliable D call. The CDR3 is made up of 14 amino acids. CDR1 SGDLS and CDR2 YYNGEE come from the germline V gene. The V end lost 1 base, the J end lost 2 bases, and 10 bases lay between the germline ends. CDR3 sequence reads: CASSVRFEAYEQYF. The CDR3 region has the DNA TGTGCCAGCAGCGTACGCTTCGAGGCCTACGAGCAGTACTTC. Using reference TRBV9 and TRBJ2-7 for the parts outside the CDR3, the full variable domain is DSGVTQTPKHLITATGQRVTLRCSPRSGDLSVYWYQQSLDQGLQFLIQYYNGEERAKGNILERFSAQQFPDLHSELNLSSLELGDSALYFCASSVRFEAYEQYFGPGTRLTVT.

This clone was counted once. The chain combines TRBV19 with TRBJ1-4, with D possibly being TRBD1 (6 bases). V lost 9 bases and J 7 bases, leaving 18 bases between the germline ends. The CDR3 extends over 14 amino acids. Per the germline V gene, CDR1 is LNHDA and CDR2 is SQIVND (reference sequence). The CDR3 is CASGGRTMFEKLFF. The CDR3 DNA is TGTGCCAGCGGGGGGCGGACAATGTTTGAAAAACTGTTTTTT.

The rearrangement links TRBV28 to TRBJ1-4; possibly TRBD1 for D (6 bases). This CDR3 spans 16 amino acids. The V end lost 5 bases, the J end lost 0 bases, and 13 bases lay between the germline ends. Looked up from germline, CDR1 is MDHEN and CDR2 is SYDVKM. The CDR3 DNA reads as TGTGCCAGCAGTCCACAGGGTCAATCAACTAATGAAAAACTGTTTTTT. Protein sequence: CASSPQGQSTNEKLFF. Filled out from reference TRBV28 and TRBJ1-4, the complete variable domain reads DVKVTQSSRYLVKRTGEKVFLECVQDMDHENMFWYRQDPGLGLRLIYFSYDVKMKEKGDIPEGYSVSREKKERFSLILESASTNQTSMYLCASSPQGQSTNEKLFFGSGTQLSVL.

The V call is TRBV18, the J call TRBJ1-1; a weak D match, TRBD1 (6 bases). The V end was cut by 3 bases, the J end by 6 bases, with 8 bases between. CDR1 KGHSH and CDR2 LQKENI come from the germline V gene. This CDR3 is 12 amino acids long. The CDR3: CASSPQGSEAFF. The CDR3 DNA sequence: TGTGCCAGCTCACCCCAGGGGTCTGAAGCTTTCTTT.

V gene TRBV5-1 combines with J gene TRBJ2-1, with 10 bases aligning to TRBD2. Germline CDR1 and CDR2: SGHRS and YFSETQ. CDR3 length equals 15 residues. Losses at the gene ends were 2 bases for V and 7 bases for J; bases not matched to a gene: 6. The CDR3 DNA is TGCGCCAGCAGCTTCATCAGCGGGAGGGCGAATGAGCAGTTCTTC. It specifies CASSFISGRANEQFF. The full variable domain, with the rest looked up from reference TRBV5-1 and TRBJ2-1, is KAGVTQTPRYLIKTRGQQVTLSCSPISGHRSVSWYQQTPGQGLQFLFEYFSETQRNKGNFPGRFSGRQFSNSRSEMNVSTLELGDSALYLCASSFISGRANEQFFGPGTRLTVL.

The gene calls are TRBV27 and TRBJ1-2; weak D call: TRBD1 (6 bases). V dropped 7 bases and J dropped 6 bases, with 15 bases sitting between them. Germline loops: CDR1 MNHEY, CDR2 SMNVEV (reference sequence). CDR3 size: 13 residues. DNA of the CDR3: TGTGCCAGCACCACCTGGGGGCAAGATGGCTACACCTTC. Its translation is CASTTWGQDGYTF.

The rearrangement links TRBV6-5 to TRBJ2-1; 8 bases are shared with TRBD1. This CDR3 region has 15 residues. The V segment lost 5 bases and the J segment 3 bases; nucleotides outside the gene matches: 6. Germline V gene data show CDR1 as MNHEY and CDR2 as SVGAGI. The CDR3 here is CASSPTGGFYNEQFF. The CDR3 DNA follows: TGTGCCAGCAGTCCCACAGGGGGATTCTACAATGAGCAGTTCTTC.